What follows is one T cell receptor (beta chain) and its context. The CDR3 runs to 16 residues. J lost 5 bases, V lost 2 bases, and 13 bases had no gene match. The V gene's germline CDR1 is SGHRS and CDR2 YFSETQ. The protocol was immunoSEQ multiplex PCR, while the TCRdb copy is restricted to in-frame clones and leaves out a portion. The sample lists 53,000 or so clones, over 75% occurring once. This entry comes from a study of blood T cell repertoires in COVID-19. As for the study in general: Specimens from acute and convalescent COVID-19 originated in the United States, Italy and Spain. The analysed material was cDNA or gDNA that came from T cells, B-cell-depleted T cells, or PBMCs.

The rearrangement joins TRBV5-1 to TRBJ2-7; TRBD1 agrees at 7 bases. The material sequenced was peripheral blood. This receptor was taken from a man aged 40-55 years with acute or convalescent COVID-19. CDR3 residues: CASSFRTGRKVDEQYF. DNA of the CDR3: TGCGCCAGCAGCTTCCGGACAGGACGAAAGGTGGACGAGCAGTACTTC.